This TCR beta chain was found in a study of early T cells in non-severe SARS-CoV-2 infection. Study context: The study sequenced bulk RNA from unsorted whole blood, with chains unpaired.

Trimming at V came to 0 bases and at J to 10 bases, leaving 7 bases not matched to a gene. Germline CDR1 is SGDLS and CDR2 is YYNGEE. CDR3 length: 14 residues. Individual cDNA molecules received unique molecular identifiers. TCRdb itself ran the 5' RACE reads through MiXCR, one entry per CDR3 protein. Of about 56,000 distinct CDR3 sequences listed, 8% to 11% are singletons. Sequencing input: whole blood. The genes are TRBV9 and TRBJ2-5; TRBD2 aligns across 9 bases. The TCR originated in an adult who was a healthcare worker with PCR-confirmed SARS-CoV-2 infection or an uninfected control (not recorded which). The DNA of the CDR3 is TGTGCCAGCAGCGTAGGGTCTAGCGGGATGGGCCAGTACTTC. This translates into CASSVGSSGMGQYF. The variable domain in full, completed from reference TRBV9 and TRBJ2-5, reads DSGVTQTPKHLITATGQRVTLRCSPRSGDLSVYWYQQSLDQGLQFLIQYYNGEERAKGNILERFSAQQFPDLHSELNLSSLELGDSALYFCASSVGSSGMGQYFGPGTRLLVL.